This T cell receptor (beta chain) is from a study of technical replicates of blood from several donors. Here immunoSEQ multiplex PCR was the method, and the copy in TCRdb shows in-frame clones only, minus some. The sample has about 81,000 clones, 81% seen once. Sequencing was done on a sample of PBMCs. This TCR came from a human donor in good health. Some clones in this sample may be carry-over from other donors' samples.

The CDR3 DNA follows: TGCGCCAGCAGCTTGCCGACTAGCGGGATGGGATCCTACGAGCAGTACTTC. This encodes CASSLPTSGMGSYEQYF. The chain couples TRBV5-1 to TRBJ2-7, with 11 bases fitting TRBD2. The V gene end was trimmed by 1 base and the J gene end by 1 base; junction bases not matched to a gene: 7. This CDR3 has 17 residues. Per the germline V gene, CDR1 is SGHRS and CDR2 is YFSETQ.